This TCR beta chain was sequenced in a study of OX40 agonist ivuxolimab in advanced cancers. Study-level background: Patient treatment consisted of intravenous ivuxolimab administration every 2 weeks at 0.01 to 10 mg/kg.

Study-wide results and limits: People who partly responded at 0.1-3.0 mg/kg had some of the least clonal expansion seen. Averaging showed that CD8+ T cells had more expanded clones than CD4+ did.

Clones were sequenced by immunoSEQ multiplex PCR, and TCRdb holds only the in-frame ones, with some missing. The sample records more than 75,000 clones, 80% to 90% being singletons. Note on this clone: What it binds is unknown.

The CDR3 extends over 15 amino acids. V lost 3 bases and J lost 5; bases outside the gene matches: 6. Germline CDR1 reads SGHDT; CDR2 reads YYEEEE. Patients were ineligible given autoimmune disease history or systemic immunosuppression. The TCR was taken from an adult with an advanced solid tumor such as melanoma, head and neck, liver or kidney cancer. The chain couples TRBV5-6 to TRBJ2-2; TRBD1 agrees at 8 bases. The sample in question was CD4+ or CD8+ T cells sorted from blood, obtained in a trial of the OX40 agonist ivuxolimab. Written as DNA, the CDR3 is TGTGCCAGCAGCTCCTCAGGGACAGGAACCGGGGAGCTGTTTTTT. Encoded protein: CASSSSGTGTGELFF.